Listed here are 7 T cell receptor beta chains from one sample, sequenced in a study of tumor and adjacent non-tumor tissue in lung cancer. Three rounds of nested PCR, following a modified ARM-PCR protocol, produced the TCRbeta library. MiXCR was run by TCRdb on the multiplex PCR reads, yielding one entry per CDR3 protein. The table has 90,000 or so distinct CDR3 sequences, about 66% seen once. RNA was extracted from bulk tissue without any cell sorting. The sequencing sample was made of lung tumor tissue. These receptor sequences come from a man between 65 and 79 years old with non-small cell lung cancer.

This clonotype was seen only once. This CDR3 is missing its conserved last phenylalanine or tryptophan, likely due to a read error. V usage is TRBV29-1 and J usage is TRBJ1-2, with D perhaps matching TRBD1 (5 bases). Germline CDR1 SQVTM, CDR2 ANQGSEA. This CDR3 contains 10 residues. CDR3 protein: CNVGDSGYTI. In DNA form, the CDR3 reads TGCAACGTGGGGGATTCTGGCTACACCATC.

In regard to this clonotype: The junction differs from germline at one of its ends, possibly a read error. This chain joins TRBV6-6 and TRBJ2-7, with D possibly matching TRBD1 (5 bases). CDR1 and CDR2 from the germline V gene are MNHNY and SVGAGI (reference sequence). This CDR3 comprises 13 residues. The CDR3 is CTSSYGRTSEQYF. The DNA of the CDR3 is TGTACCAGCAGTTATGGACGGACATCCGAGCAGTACTTC.

The CDR3 bases are TGTACCAACAGGGACCCGGGACAGTACAATGAGCAGTTCTTC. Its translation: CTNRDPGQYNEQFF. The chain is built from TRBV6-2 or TRBV6-3 and TRBJ2-1; 7 nucleotides line up with TRBD1. CDR1 is MNHEY and CDR2 is SVGEGT in the germline V gene. The CDR3 extends over 14 amino acids.

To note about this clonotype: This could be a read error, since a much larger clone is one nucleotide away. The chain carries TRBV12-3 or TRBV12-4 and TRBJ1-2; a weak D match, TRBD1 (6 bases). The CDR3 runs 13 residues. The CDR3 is CAGRDRTYYGYTF. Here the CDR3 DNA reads TGTGCCGGCAGAGACAGGACTTACTATGGCTACACCTTC.

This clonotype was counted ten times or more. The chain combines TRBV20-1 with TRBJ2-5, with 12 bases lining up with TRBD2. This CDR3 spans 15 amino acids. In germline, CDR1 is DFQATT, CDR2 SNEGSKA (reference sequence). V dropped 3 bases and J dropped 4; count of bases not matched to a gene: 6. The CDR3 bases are TGCAGTGCTAGTACTCTAGCGGGAGGGTCAGAGACCCAGTACTTC. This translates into CSASTLAGGSETQYF.

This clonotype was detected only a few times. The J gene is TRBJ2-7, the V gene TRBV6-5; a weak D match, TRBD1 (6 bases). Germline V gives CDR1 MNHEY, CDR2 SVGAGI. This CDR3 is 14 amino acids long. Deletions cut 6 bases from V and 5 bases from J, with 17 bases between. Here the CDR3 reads CASSDRSSIHEQYF. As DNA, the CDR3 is TGTGCCAGCAGCGACAGGAGTAGTATCCACGAGCAGTACTTC.

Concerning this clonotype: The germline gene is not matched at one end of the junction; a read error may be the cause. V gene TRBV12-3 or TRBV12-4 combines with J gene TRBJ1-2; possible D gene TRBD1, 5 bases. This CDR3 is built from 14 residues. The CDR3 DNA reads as TGTACCAGCAGTTCAGTGCCGGGGGGCTATGGCTACACCTTC. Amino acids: CTSSSVPGGYGYTF.